This T cell receptor (beta chain) was recovered during a study of metastatic and nonmetastatic thyroid tumors. Study background: From malignant and benign thyroid patients, repertoires in blood and in tumor or nodule tissue were compared.

Findings and caveats of the study: The study reportedly found significantly higher TCR beta diversity in malignant thyroid tumors than benign nodules, in blood and tumor.

The CDR3 has 15 residues. V lost 0 bases and J lost 6, with 14 bases in between. Germline V gene data show CDR1 as SGDLS and CDR2 as YYNGEE. Thyroid surgery was preceded by no treatment in any patient. This clone was counted at least ten times. Its antigen is undetermined. With MiXCR, TCRdb reprocessed the PCR reads. The repertoire has roughly 14,000 clones, over 3.5% of them found once; the top ten carry around 22%. The TCR originated in a female donor with papillary thyroid cancer or a benign thyroid nodule (not recorded which). Some clones in this sample may be carry-over from other donors' samples. This chain uses TRBV9 with TRBJ2-3; D is undetermined. What was sequenced was tumor tissue. CDR3 sequence: CASSVAADKADTQYF. In nucleotides, the CDR3 is TGTGCCAGCAGCGTAGCTGCCGATAAGGCGGATACGCAGTATTTT.